This entry lists 17 T cell receptor beta chains sequenced from one sample in a study of blood T cell repertoires in COVID-19 (dated by TCRdb to the early 2020s). The library was built by means of the immunoSEQ multiplex PCR assay. Here the immuneACCESS table is served through TCRdb, limited to in-frame sequences with V and J called. Missing clones are a known gap in these copies; in checked studies unresolved V genes cover under half, and the rest lacks a known reason. Within this sample are approximately 340,000 clones, with approximately 91% of them counted one time only. Around 0.86% of the sample goes to the ten largest clones. Sequencing was done on a sample of PBMCs or T cells enriched from blood (not recorded which). All receptors come from a woman in her thirties or forties who had been exposed to COVID-19.

The genes are TRBV7-9 and TRBJ1-5, with TRBD1 identical over 7 bases. This CDR3 contains 13 residues. The germline V gene has CDR1 SEHNR and CDR2 FQNEAQ (reference sequence). V trimming: 10 bases; J trimming: 3 bases; junction bases outside the gene matches: 6. CDR3 residues: CATGDSNNQPQHF. CDR3 nucleotide sequence: TGTGCCACCGGGGACAGCAACAATCAGCCCCAGCATTTT.

V and J are TRBV6-5 and TRBJ2-2; unclear D gene. The CDR3 spans 14 residues. V shed 6 bases and J shed 6 bases, with 14 bases lying between them. Germline-derived CDR1 and CDR2 are MNHEY and SVGAGI. This chain's CDR3 is CASRRKEYAGELFF. DNA for the CDR3: TGTGCCAGCAGGCGTAAGGAGTACGCCGGGGAGCTGTTTTTT.

The chain recombines TRBV3-1 (or the pseudogene TRBV3-2) with TRBJ2-5, with D unresolved. The V end was cut by 0 bases, the J end by 1 base, with 9 bases between. This CDR3 is 15 amino acids long. Per the germline V gene, CDR1 is LGHDT and CDR2 is YNNKEL (reference sequence). The CDR3 is CASSQEVGSQETQYF. The CDR3 coding sequence is TGTGCCAGCAGCCAAGAGGTCGGGTCCCAAGAGACCCAGTACTTC.

This chain connects TRBV3-1 (or the pseudogene TRBV3-2) to TRBJ2-2, with 12 nucleotides matching TRBD1. The trim removed 1 base at V and 6 bases at J, leaving 6 bases unmatched. The germline CDR1 and CDR2 sequences are LGHDT and YNNKEL (reference sequence). The CDR3 is 17 amino acids. The chain's CDR3 is CASSQGAGTGGAGELFF. DNA of the CDR3: TGTGCCAGCAGCCAAGGGGCCGGGACAGGGGGCGCCGGGGAGCTGTTTTTT.

This clone was seen only a few times. This rearrangement joins TRBV7-9 to TRBJ2-2; D might be TRBD1 (6 bases). Between the trimmed V and J ends, which lost 3 bases and 6 bases, there was a span of 8 bases. Per germline, CDR1 SEHNR and CDR2 FQNEAQ (reference sequence). This CDR3 contains 13 residues. In DNA form, the CDR3 reads TGTGCCAGCAGCTTGAGACAGGCCGGGGAGCTGTTTTTT. This translates into CASSLRQAGELFF.

The chain uses TRBV5-6 and TRBJ2-7; perhaps TRBD1 as D (6 bases). Trimming pared 3 bases from V and 3 bases from J, leaving 10 bases between. The CDR3 length is 13 residues. CDR1 is SGHDT, CDR2 YYEEEE, per germline. The CDR3 DNA is TGTGCCAGCAGCTCGGGGACAAACTACGAGCAGTACTTC. This gives the protein CASSSGTNYEQYF.

The chain links TRBV9 to TRBJ1-3; 9 bases are shared with TRBD1. This CDR3 spans 15 amino acids. Germline values: CDR1 SGDLS, CDR2 YYNGEE. The J segment lost 8 bases and the V segment lost 0 bases, leaving 6 bases of the junction unmatched. The chain's CDR3 is CASSVGGTGKDTIYF. CDR3 sequence (DNA): TGTGCCAGCAGCGTAGGCGGGACAGGGAAAGACACCATATATTTT.

J is TRBJ1-1 and V is TRBV5-4; D may be TRBD1 (6 bases). CDR1 is SGHNT, CDR2 YYREEE, per germline (reference sequence). V was cut by 0 bases and J by 4 bases, with 7 bases left in between. The CDR3 consists of 13 residues. In nucleotides, the CDR3 is TGTGCCAGCAGCTTGGACAGGGCCACTGAAGCTTTCTTT. Translation gives CASSLDRATEAFF.

The gene calls are TRBV3-1 (or the pseudogene TRBV3-2) and TRBJ1-2, with D unclear. This CDR3 has 13 residues. The V end was cut by 0 bases, the J end by 7 bases, with 9 bases between. Looked up from germline, CDR1 is LGHDT and CDR2 is YNNKEL (reference sequence). The CDR3 sequence: CASSQDQSGGYTF. Written as DNA, the CDR3 is TGTGCCAGCAGCCAAGATCAGTCTGGTGGCTACACCTTC.

The chain couples TRBV5-1 to TRBJ2-6, with TRBD2 matching 11 bases. V shed 0 bases and J 0 bases; nucleotides not matched to a gene: 2. Germline loops: CDR1 SGHRS, CDR2 YFSETQ. This CDR3 contains 18 residues. In DNA, the CDR3 is TGCGCCAGCAGCTTGGGTGGACTAGCGGGCTCTGGGGCCAACGTCCTGACTTTC. It specifies CASSLGGLAGSGANVLTF.

The chain combines TRBV19 with TRBJ2-7; 11 nucleotides align to TRBD2. Germline lookup yields CDR1 LNHDA and CDR2 SQIVND (reference sequence). The CDR3 has 15 amino acids. V was pared by 2 bases and J by 9 bases, with 9 bases of the junction left unmatched. DNA of the CDR3: TGTGCCAGTAGTATAAATCCACTAGCGGGAGTTGTGCAGTACTTC. Translating it yields CASSINPLAGVVQYF.

V and J are TRBV7-8 and TRBJ1-1, with 7 bases aligning to TRBD1. The CDR3 has 17 amino acids. The J segment lost 0 bases and the V segment lost 2 bases, leaving 9 bases of the junction unmatched. Germline V lookup: CDR1 SGHVS, CDR2 FQNEAQ. CDR3 amino acids: CASSLSVKTGMNTEAFF. The DNA for the CDR3 is TGTGCCAGCAGCTTATCCGTGAAGACAGGGATGAACACTGAAGCTTTCTTT.

The chain joins TRBV6-5 to TRBJ2-3; TRBD2 might be the D (6 bases). The CDR3 loop spans 13 amino acids. CDR1 is MNHEY, CDR2 SVGAGI, per germline. The ends were cut back, 1 base at V and 5 bases at J, with 7 bases in the middle. The CDR3 sequence is CASSYFSGDTQYF. CDR3 DNA sequence: TGTGCCAGCAGTTACTTTAGCGGAGATACGCAGTATTTT.

The V and J genes are TRBV9 and TRBJ1-3; 7 bases map to TRBD1. CDR1 and CDR2 (germline): SGDLS, YYNGEE. With 0 bases clipped from V and 10 bases from J, the junction kept 13 bases outside the gene matches. CDR3 length: 16 amino acids. The CDR3 protein is CASSVGAGTALTTIYF. In nucleotides, the CDR3 is TGTGCCAGCAGCGTAGGTGCTGGGACAGCCTTAACGACCATATATTTT.

The DNA of the CDR3 is TGTGCCAGCTCACCCTTAGGACAGGGACCGATGAACACTGAAGCTTTCTTT. It is translated as CASSPLGQGPMNTEAFF. This chain uses TRBV18 with TRBJ1-1, with 8 nucleotides matching TRBD1. The CDR3 totals 17 residues. Germline values: CDR1 KGHSH, CDR2 LQKENI. V was pared by 3 bases and J by 0 bases, with 9 bases of the junction left unmatched.

V gene TRBV6-5 combines with J gene TRBJ1-1; 7 nucleotides match TRBD1. From germline, CDR1 is MNHEY and CDR2 SVGAGI. The V gene end was trimmed by 10 bases and the J gene end by 3 bases; junction bases not matched to a gene: 8. The CDR3 length is 13 residues. Here the CDR3 reads CATKTGSHTEAFF. The CDR3 bases are TGTGCCACCAAGACAGGGTCCCACACTGAAGCTTTCTTT.

This sequence joins TRBV18 and TRBJ1-4, with TRBD1 as a possible D gene (6 bases). Per germline, CDR1 KGHSH and CDR2 LQKENI. The V and J ends lost 5 bases and 3 bases respectively, with 16 bases between them. The CDR3 contains 16 residues. The CDR3 nucleotides are TGTGCCAGCTCATCACAGAACCAGGGGCCTAATGAAAAACTGTTTTTT. This sequence encodes CASSSQNQGPNEKLFF.